Listed here are 5 T cell receptor beta chains from one sample, sequenced in a study of neoadjuvant nivolumab and ipilimumab in lung cancer. The data were produced by immunoSEQ multiplex PCR, yet TCRdb's version contains in-frame clones alone and is incomplete. The table lists 9,700 or so clones, 70% to 80% of them singletons. Sequenced here: tumor tissue, sampled after neoadjuvant nivolumab, alone or with ipilimumab, at or shortly before surgery. Every receptor here comes from an adult with non-small cell lung cancer. Some clones in this sample may be carry-over from other donors' samples.

The rearrangement links TRBV5-6 to TRBJ2-2; the D is unclear. Per the germline V gene, CDR1 is SGHDT and CDR2 is YYEEEE. V was shortened by 0 bases and J by 0 bases, with 6 bases between the two germline ends. The CDR3 covers 15 residues. CDR3 protein: CASSLGPSNTGELFF. The CDR3 DNA sequence: TGTGCCAGCAGCTTGGGCCCGTCGAACACCGGGGAGCTGTTTTTT.

The chain couples TRBV7-9 to TRBJ2-7; D not resolved. Germline V gene lookup returns CDR1 SEHNR and CDR2 FQNEAQ (reference sequence). The CDR3 contains 14 residues. The ends were cut back, 5 bases at V and 2 bases at J, with 13 bases in the middle. The CDR3 loop is CASSHPDGPYEQYF. The CDR3 nucleotides are TGTGCCAGCAGCCACCCAGACGGACCCTACGAGCAGTACTTC.

V and J are TRBV5-1 and TRBJ1-6; 7 positions agree with TRBD1. V shed 1 base, J shed 7 bases, and the junction held 2 bases outside the gene matches. The CDR3 has 14 amino acids. CDR1 and CDR2 from the germline V gene are SGHRS and YFSETQ. DNA of the CDR3: TGCGCCAGCAGCTTGACAGGGGACAATTCACCCCTCCACTTT. Residues: CASSLTGDNSPLHF. The variable domain in full, with the rest retrieved from reference TRBV5-1 and TRBJ1-6, is KAGVTQTPRYLIKTRGQQVTLSCSPISGHRSVSWYQQTPGQGLQFLFEYFSETQRNKGNFPGRFSGRQFSNSRSEMNVSTLELGDSALYLCASSLTGDNSPLHFGNGTRLTVT.

CDR3 region: CASSDIGDYGYTF. The CDR3 DNA follows: TGTGCCAGCAGCGACATAGGGGACTATGGCTACACCTTC. The V gene is TRBV5-4, the J gene TRBJ1-2; TRBD1 is a possible D gene (5 bases). Trimming removed 4 bases at V and 3 bases at J, with 10 bases between. The length of the CDR3 is 13 residues. Germline V gene data show CDR1 as SGHNT and CDR2 as YYREEE (reference sequence).

The rearrangement links TRBV28 to TRBJ2-7, with D possibly matching TRBD2 (6 bases). Trimming left V 0 bases short and J 2 bases short, with 20 bases between. CDR3 length: 18 residues. The germline gives CDR1 MDHEN, CDR2 SYDVKM. DNA of the CDR3: TGTGCCAGCAGTTTATGCGAGGGAAACGGGAGTTCGACCTACGAGCAGTACTTC. Amino acids: CASSLCEGNGSSTYEQYF.